These T cell receptor beta chains were read from a single sample in a study of beta chain features in type 1 diabetes. The table came from immunoSEQ multiplex PCR; TCRdb's copy has only in-frame clones and leaves some out. The sample includes around 19,000 clones, 50% seen only once; the top ten take approximately 0.42%. The sample taken for sequencing was stem cell memory CD4+ T cells from blood. These receptors all stem from a man aged 18 to 30 in good health. The CDR3 runs from the conserved cysteine through the conserved F or W. D genes are given only for firm matches. Size is omitted from some rows. Given values are once, few, many or a class for expanded clones.

d_call	clone_size	j_call	v_call	cdr3_aa	cdr3_nt
TRBD2	few	TRBJ2-7	TRBV7-2	CASSQGLGITYEQYF	TGTGCCAGCAGCCAGGGACTAGGTATAACGTACGAGCAGTACTTC
-	-	TRBJ1-5	TRBV28	CASIPWREGTYSNQPQHF	TGTGCCAGTATCCCATGGCGGGAAGGAACATATAGCAATCAGCCCCAGCATTTT
TRBD2	-	TRBJ2-1	TRBV19	CASTPGLAGVGEQFF	TGTGCCAGTACTCCGGGACTAGCGGGAGTAGGGGAGCAGTTCTTC
-	-	TRBJ1-3	TRBV28	CASRGDGSGNTIYF	TGTGCCAGCCGAGGTGACGGCTCTGGAAACACCATATATTTT
-	-	TRBJ2-6	TRBV6-5	CASSPGSGANVLTF	TGTGCCAGCAGTCCAGGCTCTGGGGCCAACGTCCTGACTTTC
-	-	TRBJ2-1	TRBV30	CAWARLLSSYNEQFF	TGTGCCTGGGCCCGACTACTCAGCTCCTACAATGAGCAGTTCTTC
TRBD2	-	TRBJ2-7	TRBV7-2	CASSSVVKRGSYEQYF	TGTGCCAGCAGCTCCGTTGTAAAGCGGGGCTCCTACGAGCAGTACTTC
-	-	TRBJ1-6	TRBV6-4	CASSDQGNSPLHF	TGTGCCAGCAGTGATCAGGGGAATTCACCCCTCCACTTT
TRBD1	-	TRBJ2-7	TRBV4-1	CASSQHGQGAFGEQYF	TGCGCCAGCAGCCAGCACGGACAGGGGGCTTTTGGCGAGCAGTACTTC
-	-	TRBJ2-5	TRBV6-5	CASSGTGTQETQYF	TGTGCCAGCAGTGGGACTGGCACCCAAGAGACCCAGTACTTC
TRBD1	-	TRBJ1-1	TRBV2	CASSPGGGTEAFF	TGTGCCAGCAGTCCAGGGGGAGGTACTGAAGCTTTCTTT
TRBD1	-	TRBJ2-7	TRBV28	CASSLSRGYYEQYF	TGTGCTAGCAGTTTGAGCAGGGGGTACTACGAGCAGTACTTC
-	-	TRBJ2-7	TRBV5-4	CASSLQGRMGEQYF	TGTGCCAGCAGCTTGCAGGGGCGCATGGGAGAGCAGTACTTC
-	once	TRBJ2-5	TRBV7-2	CASSLGASFGETQYF	TGTGCCAGCAGCTTAGGGGCTAGCTTCGGGGAGACCCAGTACTTC
TRBD1	few	TRBJ2-1	TRBV2	CASRTGSGFF	TGTGCCAGCAGGACAGGGAGTGGGTTCTTC
-	-	TRBJ1-1	TRBV28	CASSSNRAENTEAFF	TGTGCCAGCAGTTCAAACAGGGCGGAGAACACTGAAGCTTTCTTT
-	few	TRBJ2-2	TRBV19	CASSTYSTSNTGELFF	TGTGCCAGTAGTACCTACAGTACATCGAACACCGGGGAGCTGTTTTTT
TRBD1	-	TRBJ1-1	TRBV29-1	CSATKGQHTEAFF	TGCAGCGCGACCAAGGGACAGCACACTGAAGCTTTCTTT
-	few	TRBJ2-3	TRBV18	CASSRTGPLDTQYF	TGTGCCAGCTCTCGCACAGGGCCTCTCGATACGCAGTATTTT
TRBD1	-	TRBJ1-1	TRBV7-2	CASSSDRDREYLNTEAFF	TGTGCCAGCAGCTCCGACCGGGACAGGGAATATTTGAACACTGAAGCTTTCTTT
-	-	TRBJ2-5	TRBV5-1	CASSHSSVSYQETQYF	TGCGCCAGCAGCCATAGTAGCGTATCGTACCAAGAGACCCAGTACTTC
-	-	TRBJ1-1	TRBV29-1	CSVGSPRSAEAFF	TGCAGCGTTGGATCACCTAGATCCGCTGAAGCTTTCTTT
-	few	TRBJ1-2	TRBV25-1	CASSALAEGYTF	TGTGCCAGCAGCGCCCTCGCGGAGGGCTACACCTTC
TRBD2	medium-sized	TRBJ2-7	TRBV28	CASSRPGLGFEQYF	TGTGCCAGCAGTCGGCCGGGACTAGGGTTCGAGCAGTACTTC
-	once	TRBJ2-7	TRBV4-2	CASSPTRDNSYEQYF	TGTGCCAGCAGCCCAACCAGGGACAACTCCTACGAGCAGTACTTC
-	few	TRBJ2-7	TRBV7-9	CASSFWGGYEQYF	TGTGCCAGCAGCTTTTGGGGAGGCTACGAGCAGTACTTC
TRBD2	-	TRBJ2-3	TRBV4-2	CASSPLAGGPTADTQYF	TGTGCCAGCAGCCCTTTAGCGGGGGGGCCCACCGCAGATACGCAGTATTTT
TRBD2	-	TRBJ2-7	TRBV6-6	CASSPGTSGRYEQYF	TGTGCCAGCAGCCCCGGGACTAGCGGGAGATACGAGCAGTACTTC
TRBD1	-	TRBJ1-2	TRBV7-2	CASSTWRTGGGGYTF	TGTGCCAGCAGCACCTGGAGGACAGGGGGAGGTGGCTACACCTTC
-	-	TRBJ2-5	TRBV7-9	CASSQGRRGGQETQYF	TGTGCCAGCAGCCAGGGCCGGAGAGGGGGTCAAGAGACCCAGTACTTC
-	-	TRBJ1-2	TRBV4-3	CASSQAGVDYGYTF	TGCGCCAGCAGCCAAGCAGGGGTTGACTATGGCTACACCTTC
TRBD1	-	TRBJ1-5	TRBV19	CASTSTRQGSGNQPQHF	TGTGCCAGTACCTCGACCCGACAGGGTTCGGGCAATCAGCCCCAGCATTTT
-	-	TRBJ2-3	TRBV2	CASRGISTDTQYF	TGTGCCAGCCGGGGGATTAGCACAGATACGCAGTATTTT
-	-	TRBJ2-7	TRBV7-3	CASSLSGPSGEQYF	TGTGCCAGCAGCCTTAGCGGTCCATCCGGCGAGCAGTACTTC
TRBD1	few	TRBJ1-5	TRBV28	CASSPSEGQGNQPQHF	TGTGCCAGCAGTCCCAGCGAGGGACAGGGGAATCAGCCCCAGCATTTT
TRBD2	-	TRBJ2-1	TRBV27	CASIGGRGNNEQFF	TGTGCCAGCATCGGCGGGAGGGGGAACAATGAGCAGTTCTTC
-	-	TRBJ2-2	TRBV5-1	CASSSSLADTGELFF	TGCGCCAGCAGCTCGAGCTTGGCGGACACCGGGGAGCTGTTTTTT
-	few	TRBJ2-7	TRBV5-5	CASSLATREEQYF	TGTGCCAGCAGCTTGGCCACGCGTGAGGAGCAGTACTTC
TRBD2	few	TRBJ2-5	TRBV7-2	CASSFVIAGAETQYF	TGTGCCAGCAGCTTCGTAATAGCGGGAGCGGAGACCCAGTACTTC
-	-	TRBJ2-5	TRBV9	CASSLMTTVQETQYF	TGTGCCAGCAGTCTAATGACGACAGTACAAGAGACCCAGTACTTC
-	-	TRBJ2-2	TRBV7-2	CASSSQVTGELFF	TGTGCCAGCAGTTCTCAGGTTACCGGGGAGCTGTTTTTT
-	-	TRBJ2-3	TRBV5-1	CASSLVSGSDIDTQYF	TGCGCCAGCAGCTTGGTTAGCGGATCCGACATAGATACGCAGTATTTT
-	-	TRBJ2-2	TRBV7-9	CASSPTTNTGELFF	TGTGCCAGCAGCCCGACTACTAACACCGGGGAGCTGTTTTTT
-	-	TRBJ1-2	TRBV28	CASTRSSWFGGYTF	TGTGCCAGCACCAGGTCGAGTTGGTTCGGTGGCTACACCTTC
TRBD1	few	TRBJ1-3	TRBV7-2	CASRRQGGASGNTIYF	TGTGCCAGCAGGCGACAGGGTGGGGCCTCTGGAAACACCATATATTTT
TRBD1	-	TRBJ2-5	TRBV6-6	CASSTAGQGQETQYF	TGTGCCAGCAGTACCGCGGGACAGGGTCAAGAGACCCAGTACTTC
TRBD1	-	TRBJ1-3	TRBV5-1	CASSLDRGAAGNTIYF	TGCGCCAGCAGCTTGGACAGGGGTGCGGCAGGGAACACCATATATTTT
TRBD1	few	TRBJ1-4	TRBV27	CASSLFGQGNEKLFF	TGTGCCAGCAGTTTATTCGGACAGGGCAATGAAAAACTGTTTTTT
TRBD2	-	TRBJ2-7	TRBV7-3	CASSFQSSGGAYEQYF	TGTGCCAGCAGCTTTCAATCTAGCGGGGGAGCCTACGAGCAGTACTTC
TRBD1	-	TRBJ1-2	TRBV28	CASSQLAKQGAINGYTF	TGTGCCAGCAGTCAACTTGCTAAACAGGGGGCGATTAATGGCTACACCTTC
-	few	TRBJ1-5	TRBV18	CASSTGGAHRSNQPQHF	TGTGCCAGCTCAACGGGGGGGGCCCACCGTAGCAATCAGCCCCAGCATTTT
TRBD2	once	TRBJ2-3	TRBV7-2	CASSSGLAPPTDTQYF	TGTGCCAGCAGCTCTGGACTAGCCCCACCTACAGATACGCAGTATTTT
TRBD1	-	TRBJ2-5	TRBV28	CASSPRTTGRETQYF	TGTGCCAGCAGTCCTCGAACGACAGGGAGAGAGACCCAGTACTTC
TRBD2	-	TRBJ2-7	TRBV7-3	CASSPRGGKVYEQYF	TGTGCCAGCAGCCCCCGCGGGGGAAAGGTCTACGAGCAGTACTTC